Listed below are T cell receptor beta chains from one sample, sequenced in a study of T cells in localized non-small cell lung cancer. Sequencing was performed with immunoSEQ multiplex PCR; in TCRdb, only in-frame clones are kept and a portion is missing. The table has 100,000 to 150,000 clones, around 89% seen once; the top ten hold 1.5% to 2%. The specimen was peripheral blood, collected before any cancer treatment. These receptors originate from a female donor over 55 with stage I lung adenocarcinoma. The CDR3 runs from the conserved cysteine through the conserved F or W. The D gene is left open where the match is weak. Some rows have no size entry. The others give once, few or many, or a class for an expanded clone.

clone size	D gene	V gene	J gene	CDR3 DNA	CDR3 protein
NA	TRBD2	TRBV6-5	TRBJ2-7	TGTGCCAGCAGTAGGGGAACTAGCGGCTCCTACGAGCAGTACTTC	CASSRGTSGSYEQYF
NA	NA	TRBV30	TRBJ2-3	TGTGCCTGGGATATAAGCACAGATACGCAGTATTTT	CAWDISTDTQYF
NA	NA	TRBV2	TRBJ2-7	TGTGCCAGTAGAGGGGGTTACGAGCAGTACTTC	CASRGGYEQYF
NA	NA	TRBV21-1	TRBJ2-1	TGTGCCAGCAGCAGCCTACCCGGGACAGGGGACCCCAATGAGCAGTTCTTC	CASSSLPGTGDPNEQFF
NA	NA	TRBV28	TRBJ2-3	TGTGCCAGCAGGGAGGGGCAACGCGTCGATACGCAGTATTTT	CASREGQRVDTQYF
NA	NA	TRBV7-9	TRBJ2-1	TGTGCCAGCAGCTGGTCCGGGAATGAGCAGTTCTTC	CASSWSGNEQFF
few	TRBD1	TRBV5-4	TRBJ2-5	TGTGCCAGCAGCTTGGGGGACAGGGGATTGAACCAGTACTTC	CASSLGDRGLNQYF
few	NA	TRBV4-1	TRBJ1-2	TGCGCCAGCGGGCAGAGCTATGGCTACACCTTC	CASGQSYGYTF
NA	TRBD2	TRBV28	TRBJ2-1	TGTGCCAGCAGGGGCGGGAGCCCGATTGAGCAGTTCTTC	CASRGGSPIEQFF
NA	NA	TRBV30	TRBJ2-5	TGTGCCTGGGCCCAAGGGAAGGGAGAGACCCAGTACTTC	CAWAQGKGETQYF
NA	TRBD1	TRBV6-6	TRBJ1-5	TGTGCCAGCACCGATGACAGGGGGGTACAGCCCCAGCATTTT	CASTDDRGVQPQHF
NA	NA	TRBV30	TRBJ2-2	TGTGCCTGGAGGGGGGATTTTGGGAACACCGGGGAGCTGTTTTTT	CAWRGDFGNTGELFF
NA	NA	TRBV19	TRBJ2-1	TGTGCCAGTAGTATTCCCGGATACAATGAGCAGTTCTTC	CASSIPGYNEQFF
NA	NA	TRBV6-4	TRBJ2-3	TGTGCCAGCAGTGCCGGGTGGGGGGCGACAGATACGCAGTATTTT	CASSAGWGATDTQYF
NA	NA	TRBV5-1	TRBJ1-1	TGCGCCAGCAGCTTGGAGGAGGGAAACACTGAAGCTTTCTTT	CASSLEEGNTEAFF
NA	NA	TRBV7-8	TRBJ2-1	TGTGCCAGCAGCTTAGACCAGCCTAAAGCTTACAATGAGCAGTTCTTC	CASSLDQPKAYNEQFF
NA	NA	TRBV7-3	TRBJ2-7	TGTGCCAGCAGCTTCGGTCCCCCTCGCGAGCAGTACTTC	CASSFGPPREQYF
few	NA	TRBV5-4	TRBJ1-1	TGTGCCAGCACTACTGTTTTGAACACTGAAGCTTTCTTT	CASTTVLNTEAFF
NA	TRBD1	TRBV2	TRBJ2-7	TGTGCCAGCACGGGACAGGGTACCTACGAGCAGTACTTC	CASTGQGTYEQYF
NA	NA	TRBV18	TRBJ1-3	TGTGCCAGCTCACCATCAACAGTCTCTGGAAACACCATATATTTT	CASSPSTVSGNTIYF
NA	NA	TRBV2	TRBJ1-2	TGTGCCAGCGAAATTGTTGCGGGGAGAGGCTACACCTTC	CASEIVAGRGYTF
NA	NA	TRBV18	TRBJ2-3	TGTGCCAGCTCACCCTCTCTAGGTCCAGATACGCAGTATTTT	CASSPSLGPDTQYF
once	NA	TRBV2	TRBJ2-1	TGTGCCAGCAGTGAAATAGGTCGGCCGGGACTCTACAATGAGCAGTTCTTC	CASSEIGRPGLYNEQFF
once	TRBD1	TRBV5-5	TRBJ2-4	TGTGCCAGCAGCTTGGATGGTTGGCAGGGGGACATTCAGTACTTC	CASSLDGWQGDIQYF
NA	TRBD1	TRBV7-3	TRBJ1-1	TGTGCCAGCAGCTTTTCACAGGGGGCTCGGAGTGAAGCTTTCTTT	CASSFSQGARSEAFF
NA	NA	TRBV19	TRBJ1-1	TGTGCCAGTAGAGTGGCGGCTGAAGCTTTCTTT	CASRVAAEAFF
NA	NA	TRBV18	TRBJ2-5	TGTGCCAGCTCACCATACAGAAGTCGGGAAGAGACCCAGTACTTC	CASSPYRSREETQYF